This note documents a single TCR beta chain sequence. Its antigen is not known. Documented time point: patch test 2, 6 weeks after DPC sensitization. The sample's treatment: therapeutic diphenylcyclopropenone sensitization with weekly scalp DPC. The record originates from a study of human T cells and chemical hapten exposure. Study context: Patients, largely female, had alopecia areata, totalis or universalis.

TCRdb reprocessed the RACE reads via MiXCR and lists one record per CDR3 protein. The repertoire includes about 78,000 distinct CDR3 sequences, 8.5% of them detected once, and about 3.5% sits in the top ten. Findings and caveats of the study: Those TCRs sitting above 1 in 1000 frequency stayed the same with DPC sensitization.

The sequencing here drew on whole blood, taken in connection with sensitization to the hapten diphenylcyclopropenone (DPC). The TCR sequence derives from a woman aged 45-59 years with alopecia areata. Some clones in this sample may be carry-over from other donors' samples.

The CDR3: CAIARGGLTADTQYF. CDR3 in DNA: TGTGCCATCGCCAGGGGAGGGTTGACGGCAGATACGCAGTATTTT. The V gene is TRBV28, the J gene TRBJ2-3, with D maybe TRBD2 (7 bases). Trimming left V 10 bases short and J 4 bases short, with 21 bases between. Per the germline V gene, CDR1 is MDHEN and CDR2 is SYDVKM. CDR3 length: 15 residues.